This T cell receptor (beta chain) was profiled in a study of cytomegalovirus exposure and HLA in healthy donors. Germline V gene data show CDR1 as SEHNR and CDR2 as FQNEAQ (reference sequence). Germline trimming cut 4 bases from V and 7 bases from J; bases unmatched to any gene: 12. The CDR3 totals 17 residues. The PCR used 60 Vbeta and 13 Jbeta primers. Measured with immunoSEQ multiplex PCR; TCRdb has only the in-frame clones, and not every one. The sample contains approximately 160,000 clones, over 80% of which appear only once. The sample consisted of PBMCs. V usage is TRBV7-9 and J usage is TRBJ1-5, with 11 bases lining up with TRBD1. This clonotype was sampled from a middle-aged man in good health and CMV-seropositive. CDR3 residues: CASSSFTGTGGGQPQHF. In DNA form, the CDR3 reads TGTGCCAGCAGCTCATTTACCGGGACAGGGGGAGGACAGCCCCAGCATTTT.